This TCR beta chain was sequenced during a study of blood T cell repertoires in COVID-19. Study overall: The United States, Italy and Spain supplied acute and convalescent COVID-19 samples. T cells, B-cell-depleted T cells, or PBMCs provided the cDNA or gDNA that served as material.

CDR3 length: 15 residues. CDR1 is MNHNS, CDR2 SASEGT, per germline. The V gene lost 2 bases and the J gene lost 4 bases, with 14 bases spanning the gap. The assay was immunoSEQ multiplex PCR, and TCRdb's table has in-frame clones only and misses some. The sample has hundreds of thousands of clones, 70% to 90% seen once. The receptor comes from a woman aged 30 to 39 with COVID-19, enrolled during active disease. Sequenced material: peripheral blood. The chain employs TRBV6-1 and TRBJ1-2; D remains unclear. The CDR3 is CASSEHLLWAYGYTF. The CDR3 DNA reads as TGTGCCAGCAGTGAACATCTCCTATGGGCCTATGGCTACACCTTC.